The entry below gives a single T cell receptor (beta chain) sequence along with its context. This record comes from a study of blood T cell repertoires in COVID-19. Background on the study: T cells, B-cell-depleted T cells, or PBMCs supplied cDNA or gDNA.

The CDR3 totals 14 residues. Trimming removed 5 bases from V and 5 bases from J, with 15 bases in between. The germline V gene has CDR1 SGHVS and CDR2 FQNEAQ. Under the authors' procedure: Amplification from reference gene primers served as the basis for estimated nucleated cell counts. Data came from immunoSEQ multiplex PCR; TCRdb stores just in-frame clones and leaves some out. Clone size and the V and J calls come from that table; the DNA yielded D and trimming. The table lists roughly 120,000 clones, more than 70% of them singletons. Sequencing was performed on peripheral blood. The chain is built from TRBV7-8 and TRBJ1-2; the D is unclear. The source of this sequence is a man aged 70-80 years with acute or convalescent COVID-19. The chain's CDR3 is CASSIDGSTYGYTF. CDR3 nucleotides: TGTGCCAGCAGCATAGACGGCTCGACATATGGCTACACCTTC.